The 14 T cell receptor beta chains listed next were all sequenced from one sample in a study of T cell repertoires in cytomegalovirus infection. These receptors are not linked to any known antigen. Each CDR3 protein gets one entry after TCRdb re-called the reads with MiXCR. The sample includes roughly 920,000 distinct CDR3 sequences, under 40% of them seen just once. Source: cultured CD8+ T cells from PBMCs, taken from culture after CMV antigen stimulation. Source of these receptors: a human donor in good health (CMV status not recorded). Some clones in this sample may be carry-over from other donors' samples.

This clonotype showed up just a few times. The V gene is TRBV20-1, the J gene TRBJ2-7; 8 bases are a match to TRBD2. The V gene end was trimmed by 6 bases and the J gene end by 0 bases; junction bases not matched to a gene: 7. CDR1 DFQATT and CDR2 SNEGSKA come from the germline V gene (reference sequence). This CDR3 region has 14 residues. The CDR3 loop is CSAGSGESSYEQYF. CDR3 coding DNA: TGCAGTGCCGGTAGCGGGGAATCCTCCTACGAGCAGTACTTC.

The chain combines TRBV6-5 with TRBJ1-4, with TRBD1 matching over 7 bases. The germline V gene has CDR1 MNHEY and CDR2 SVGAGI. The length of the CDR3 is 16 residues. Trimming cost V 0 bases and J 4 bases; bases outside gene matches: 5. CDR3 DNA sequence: TGTGCCAGCAGTTACTCGACAGGGCGGCATAATGAAAAACTGTTTTTT. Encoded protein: CASSYSTGRHNEKLFF.

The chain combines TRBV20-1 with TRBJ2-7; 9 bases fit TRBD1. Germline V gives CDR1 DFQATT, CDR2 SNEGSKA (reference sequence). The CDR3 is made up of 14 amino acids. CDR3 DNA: TGCCGCTGTCATACCGACAGGGGGTACTACGAGCAGTACGTC. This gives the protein CRCHTDRGYYEQYV.

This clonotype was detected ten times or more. The CDR3 coding sequence is TGTGCCAGCAGCTACGAGACCGGGGAGCTGTTTTTT. Protein product: CASSYETGELFF. The rearrangement uses TRBV7-6 and TRBJ2-2, with D hard to call. The germline V gene encodes CDR1 SGHVS and CDR2 FNYEAQ. V was pared by 4 bases and J by 5 bases, with 5 bases between. The CDR3 has 12 residues.

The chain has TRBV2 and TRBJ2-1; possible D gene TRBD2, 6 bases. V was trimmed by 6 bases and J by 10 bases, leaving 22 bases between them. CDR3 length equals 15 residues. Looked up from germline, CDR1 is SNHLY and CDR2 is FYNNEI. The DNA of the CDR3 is TGTGCCAGCAGGACGCCGGGACTGGGCGGGCACGAGCAGTTCTTC. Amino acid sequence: CASRTPGLGGHEQFF.

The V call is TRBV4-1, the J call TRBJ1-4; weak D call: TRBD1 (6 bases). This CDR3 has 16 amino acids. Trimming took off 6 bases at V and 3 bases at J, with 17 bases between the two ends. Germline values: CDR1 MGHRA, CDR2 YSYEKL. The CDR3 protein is CASRSTGGLSNEKLFF. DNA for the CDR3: TGCGCCAGCAGATCCACGGGGGGCCTATCTAATGAAAAACTGTTTTTT.

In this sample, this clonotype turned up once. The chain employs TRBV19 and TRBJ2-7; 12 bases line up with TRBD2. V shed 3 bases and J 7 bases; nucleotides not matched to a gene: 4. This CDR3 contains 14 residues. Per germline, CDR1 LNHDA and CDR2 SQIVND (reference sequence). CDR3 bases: TGTGCCAGTAGTATCGGACTAGCGGGGAGAGAGCAGTACTTC. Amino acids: CASSIGLAGREQYF.

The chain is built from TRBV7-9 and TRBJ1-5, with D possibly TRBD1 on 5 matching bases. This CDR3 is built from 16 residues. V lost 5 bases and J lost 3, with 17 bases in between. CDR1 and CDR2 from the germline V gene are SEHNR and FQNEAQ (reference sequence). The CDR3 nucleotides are TGTGCCAGCAGCCTGGAGGGAGGGGATCACAATCAGCCCCAGCATTTT. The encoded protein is CASSLEGGDHNQPQHF.

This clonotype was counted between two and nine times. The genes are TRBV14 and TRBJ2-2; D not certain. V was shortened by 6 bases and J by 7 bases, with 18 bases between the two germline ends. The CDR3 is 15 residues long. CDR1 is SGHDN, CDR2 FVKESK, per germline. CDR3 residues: CASSLPPGRSGELFF. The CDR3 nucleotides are TGTGCCAGCAGTCTCCCCCCGGGCAGGAGCGGGGAGCTGTTTTTT.

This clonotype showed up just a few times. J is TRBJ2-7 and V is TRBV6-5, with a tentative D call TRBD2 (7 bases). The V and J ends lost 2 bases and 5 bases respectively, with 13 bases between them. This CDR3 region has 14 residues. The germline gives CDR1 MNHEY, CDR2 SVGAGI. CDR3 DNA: TGTGCCAGCAGTTACGGGGGGGCGAGGGACGAGCAGTACTTC. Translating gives CASSYGGARDEQYF.

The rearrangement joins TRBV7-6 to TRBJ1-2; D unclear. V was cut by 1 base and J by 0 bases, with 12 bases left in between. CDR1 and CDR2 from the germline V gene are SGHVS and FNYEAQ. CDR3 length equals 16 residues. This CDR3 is CASSLGGQPTNYGYTF. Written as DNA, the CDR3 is TGTGCCAGCAGCTTAGGCGGGCAGCCGACTAACTATGGCTACACCTTC.

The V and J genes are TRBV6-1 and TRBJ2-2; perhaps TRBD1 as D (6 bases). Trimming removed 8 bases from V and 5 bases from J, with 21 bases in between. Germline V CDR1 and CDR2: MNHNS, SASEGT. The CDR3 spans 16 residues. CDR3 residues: CASGQTEVSGTGELFF. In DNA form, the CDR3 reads TGTGCCAGCGGACAGACAGAGGTCTCCGGTACCGGGGAGCTGTTTTTT.

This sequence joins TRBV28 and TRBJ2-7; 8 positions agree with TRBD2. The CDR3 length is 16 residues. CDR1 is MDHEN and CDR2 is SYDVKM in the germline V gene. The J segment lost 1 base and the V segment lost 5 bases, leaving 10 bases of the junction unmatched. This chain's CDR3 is CASSAREGVRSYEQYV. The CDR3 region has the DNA TGTGCCAGCAGTGCCCGGGAGGGGGTAAGGTCCTACGAGCAGTACGTC.

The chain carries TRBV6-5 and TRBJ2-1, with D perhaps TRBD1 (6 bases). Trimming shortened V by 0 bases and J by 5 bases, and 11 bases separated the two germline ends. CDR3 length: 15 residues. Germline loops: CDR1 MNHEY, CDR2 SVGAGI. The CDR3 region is CASSYSQGNHNEQFF. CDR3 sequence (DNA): TGTGCCAGCAGTTACTCACAGGGAAATCACAATGAGCAGTTCTTC.